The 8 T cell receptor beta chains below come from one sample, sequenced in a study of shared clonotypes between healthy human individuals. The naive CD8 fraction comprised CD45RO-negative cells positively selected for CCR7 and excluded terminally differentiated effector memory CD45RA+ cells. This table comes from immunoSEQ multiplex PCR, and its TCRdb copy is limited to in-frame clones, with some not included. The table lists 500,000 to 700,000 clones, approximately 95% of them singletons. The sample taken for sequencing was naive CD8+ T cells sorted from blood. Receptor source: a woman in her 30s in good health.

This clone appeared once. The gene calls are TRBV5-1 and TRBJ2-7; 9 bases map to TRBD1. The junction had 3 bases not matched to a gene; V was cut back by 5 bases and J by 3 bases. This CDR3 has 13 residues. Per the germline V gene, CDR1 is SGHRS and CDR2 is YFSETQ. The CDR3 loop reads CASRAGQGYEQYF. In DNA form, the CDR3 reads TGCGCCAGCAGGGCGGGACAGGGCTACGAGCAGTACTTC. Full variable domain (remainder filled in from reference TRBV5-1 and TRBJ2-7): KAGVTQTPRYLIKTRGQQVTLSCSPISGHRSVSWYQQTPGQGLQFLFEYFSETQRNKGNFPGRFSGRQFSNSRSEMNVSTLELGDSALYLCASRAGQGYEQYFGPGTRLTVT.

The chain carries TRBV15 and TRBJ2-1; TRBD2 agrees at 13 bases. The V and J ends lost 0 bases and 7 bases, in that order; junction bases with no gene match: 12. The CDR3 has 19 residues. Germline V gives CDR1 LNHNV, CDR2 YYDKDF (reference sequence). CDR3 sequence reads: CATSRDWRTSGRLGNEQFF. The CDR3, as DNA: TGTGCCACCAGCAGAGATTGGAGGACTAGCGGGAGATTGGGGAATGAGCAGTTCTTC. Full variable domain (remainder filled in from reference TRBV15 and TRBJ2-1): DAMVIQNPRYQVTQFGKPVTLSCSQTLNHNVMYWYQQKSSQAPKLLFHYYDKDFNNEADTPDNFQSRRPNTSFCFLDIRSPGLGDTAMYLCATSRDWRTSGRLGNEQFFGPGTRLTVL.

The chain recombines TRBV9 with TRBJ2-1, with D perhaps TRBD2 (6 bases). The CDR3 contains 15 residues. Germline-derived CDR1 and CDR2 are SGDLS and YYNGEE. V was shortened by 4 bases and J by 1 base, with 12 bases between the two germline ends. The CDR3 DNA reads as TGTGCCAGCAGCCTAGACAGCGGGTCCTACAATGAGCAGTTCTTC. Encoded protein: CASSLDSGSYNEQFF.

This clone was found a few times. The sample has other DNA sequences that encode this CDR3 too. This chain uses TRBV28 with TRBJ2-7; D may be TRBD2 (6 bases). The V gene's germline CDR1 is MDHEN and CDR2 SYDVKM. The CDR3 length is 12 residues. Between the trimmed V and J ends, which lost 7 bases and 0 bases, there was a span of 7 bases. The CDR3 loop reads CASTGSSYEQYF. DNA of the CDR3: TGTGCCAGCACCGGGAGCTCCTACGAGCAGTACTTC.

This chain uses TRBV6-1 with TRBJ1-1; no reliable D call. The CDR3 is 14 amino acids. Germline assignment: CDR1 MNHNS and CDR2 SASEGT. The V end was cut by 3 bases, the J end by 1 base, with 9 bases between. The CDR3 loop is CASSESGQNTEAFF. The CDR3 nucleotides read TGTGCCAGCAGTGAGAGTGGGCAGAACACTGAAGCTTTCTTT.

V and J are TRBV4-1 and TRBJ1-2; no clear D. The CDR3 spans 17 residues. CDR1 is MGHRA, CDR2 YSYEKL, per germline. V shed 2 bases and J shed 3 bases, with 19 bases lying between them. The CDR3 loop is CASSQMVHGISDYGYTF. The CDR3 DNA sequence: TGCGCCAGCAGCCAAATGGTCCACGGAATATCGGACTATGGCTACACCTTC.

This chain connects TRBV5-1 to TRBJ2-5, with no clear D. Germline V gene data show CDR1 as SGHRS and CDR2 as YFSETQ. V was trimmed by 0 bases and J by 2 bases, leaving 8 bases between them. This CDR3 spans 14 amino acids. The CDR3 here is CASSLGRIQETQYF. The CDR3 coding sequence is TGCGCCAGCAGCTTGGGGAGAATTCAAGAGACCCAGTACTTC.

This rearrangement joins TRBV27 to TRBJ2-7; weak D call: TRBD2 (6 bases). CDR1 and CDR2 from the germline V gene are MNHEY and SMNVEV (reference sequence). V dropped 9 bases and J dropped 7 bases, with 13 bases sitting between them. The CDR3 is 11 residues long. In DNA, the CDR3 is TGTGCCAGTGGGACGGCGGGGGAGCAGTACTTC. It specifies CASGTAGEQYF.